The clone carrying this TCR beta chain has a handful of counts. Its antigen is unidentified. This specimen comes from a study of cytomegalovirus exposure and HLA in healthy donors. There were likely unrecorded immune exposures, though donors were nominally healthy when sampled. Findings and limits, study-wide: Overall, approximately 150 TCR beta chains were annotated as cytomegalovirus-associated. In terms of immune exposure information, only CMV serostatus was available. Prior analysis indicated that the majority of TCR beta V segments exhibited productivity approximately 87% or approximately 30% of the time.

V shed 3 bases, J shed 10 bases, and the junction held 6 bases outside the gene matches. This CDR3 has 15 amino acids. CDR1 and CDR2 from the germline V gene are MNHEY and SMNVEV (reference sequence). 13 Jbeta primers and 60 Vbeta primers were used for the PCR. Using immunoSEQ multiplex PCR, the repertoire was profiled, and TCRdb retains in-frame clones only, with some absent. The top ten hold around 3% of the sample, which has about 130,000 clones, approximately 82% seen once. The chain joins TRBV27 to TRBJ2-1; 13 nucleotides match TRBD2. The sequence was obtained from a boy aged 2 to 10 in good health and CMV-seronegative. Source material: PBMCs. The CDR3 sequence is CASSLGLAGHREQFF. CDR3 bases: TGTGCCAGCAGTTTGGGACTAGCGGGGCATCGGGAGCAGTTCTTC.